The entry that follows covers one T cell receptor (beta chain) sequence. Its antigen is still unknown. Terminally differentiated effector memory CD45RA+ cells were excluded from the naive CD8 cells, which were CD45RO-negative and positively selected for CCR7. Germline loops: CDR1 MNHEY, CDR2 SVGAGI. The CDR3 is made up of 14 amino acids. Trimming took off 6 bases at V and 4 bases at J, with 15 bases between the two ends. The entry originates in a study of shared clonotypes between healthy human individuals. Study results and limitations: In a handful of donors, 4.5% to 5.5% of naive CD4 clonotypes appeared in common.

Generated by immunoSEQ multiplex PCR, the TCRdb table keeps only in-frame clones and is missing some. Of roughly 2.1 million clones listed, about 92% were seen once; the top ten hold under 2%. The chain joins TRBV6-5 to TRBJ1-2; D unresolved. This clonotype was sampled from a man younger than 35 in good health. Some clones in this sample may be carry-over from other donors' samples. What was sequenced was naive CD8+ T cells from PBMCs. The CDR3 DNA reads TGTGCCAGCAGGCTGACACGGTCCGGCTATGGCTACACCTTC. This sequence encodes CASRLTRSGYGYTF.